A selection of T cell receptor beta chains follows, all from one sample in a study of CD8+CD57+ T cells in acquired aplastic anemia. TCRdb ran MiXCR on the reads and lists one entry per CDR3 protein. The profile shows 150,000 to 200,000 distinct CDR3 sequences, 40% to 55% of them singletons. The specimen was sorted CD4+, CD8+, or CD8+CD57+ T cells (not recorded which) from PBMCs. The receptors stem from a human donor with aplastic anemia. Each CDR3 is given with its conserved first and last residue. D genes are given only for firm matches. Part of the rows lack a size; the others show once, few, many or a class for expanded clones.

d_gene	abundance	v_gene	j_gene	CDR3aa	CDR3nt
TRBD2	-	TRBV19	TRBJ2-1	CASGSAGVYNEQFF	TGTGCCAGTGGTTCTGCGGGAGTTTACAATGAGCAGTTCTTC
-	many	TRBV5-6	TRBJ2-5	CASSLRGIQETQYF	TGTGCCAGCAGCTTGAGGGGGATCCAAGAGACCCAGTACTTC
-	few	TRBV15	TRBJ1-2	CATRPGVGRGGYTF	TGTGCCACCAGACCAGGAGTAGGGAGAGGAGGCTACACCTTC
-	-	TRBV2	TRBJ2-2	CASSVSTGNTGELFF	TGTGCCAGCAGTGTGAGTACGGGAAACACCGGGGAGCTGTTTTTT
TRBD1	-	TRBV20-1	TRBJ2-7	CSARDRFRDSSYEQYF	TGCAGTGCTAGAGATCGATTCCGGGACAGTTCCTACGAGCAGTACTTC
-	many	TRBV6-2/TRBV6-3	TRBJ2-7	CAGRRSGGYEQYF	TGTGCCGGACGACGCTCAGGGGGGTACGAGCAGTACTTC
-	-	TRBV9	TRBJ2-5	CASKRLDGETQYF	TGTGCCAGCAAACGACTTGACGGAGAGACCCAGTACTTC
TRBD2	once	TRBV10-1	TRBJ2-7	CAPWAGGKRYF	TGTGCTCCATGGGCGGGGGGAAAGCGGTACTTC
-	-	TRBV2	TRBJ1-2	CASSADGGNYGYTF	TGTGCCAGCAGCGCGGACGGCGGGAACTATGGCTACACCTTC
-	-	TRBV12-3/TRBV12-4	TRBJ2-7	CASSYQSSPYEQYF	TGTGCCAGCAGTTACCAGTCTAGCCCCTACGAGCAGTACTTC
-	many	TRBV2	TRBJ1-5	CASSGAVPNQPQHF	TGTGCCAGCAGTGGTGCAGTCCCCAATCAGCCCCAGCATTTT
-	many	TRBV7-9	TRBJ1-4	CASSLGSGVATNEKLFF	TGTGCCAGCAGCTTAGGGTCGGGGGTTGCAACTAATGAAAAACTGTTTTTT
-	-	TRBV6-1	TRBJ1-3	CASSENQGLLRASGNTIYF	TGTGCCAGCAGTGAAAACCAGGGGTTATTGCGGGCGTCTGGAAACACCATATATTTT
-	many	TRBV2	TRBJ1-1	CASSERSRHTEAFF	TGTGCCAGCAGTGAACGGTCCCGGCACACTGAAGCTTTCTTT
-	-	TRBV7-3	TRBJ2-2	CASSWVGGELFF	TGTGCCAGCAGTTGGGTTGGCGGGGAGCTGTTTTTT
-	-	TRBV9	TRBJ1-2	CASSEGSGYTF	TGTGCCAGCAGCGAGGGGAGTGGCTACACCTTC
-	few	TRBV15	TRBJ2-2	CATSRGNGHGELFF	TGTGCCACCAGCAGGGGAAACGGGCACGGGGAGCTGTTTTTT
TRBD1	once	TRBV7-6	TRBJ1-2	CASSSGDSIGYTF	TGTGCCAGCAGCTCGGGGGACAGCATCGGCTACACCTTC
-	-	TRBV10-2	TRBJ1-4	CASSETPLNEKLFF	TGCGCCAGCAGTGAGACTCCCCTCAATGAAAAACTGTTTTTT
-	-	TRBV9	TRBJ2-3	CASSVGAPGEGRDTQYF	TGTGCCAGCAGCGTAGGGGCGCCGGGAGAGGGGAGAGATACGCAGTATTTT
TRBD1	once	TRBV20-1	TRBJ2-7	CSARDRMRTGGYEQYF	TGCAGTGCTAGAGATCGAATGAGGACAGGGGGCTACGAGCAGTACTTC
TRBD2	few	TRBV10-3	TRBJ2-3	CAISERREGGTDTQYF	TGTGCCATCAGTGAGAGGCGGGAGGGGGGCACAGATACGCAGTATTTT
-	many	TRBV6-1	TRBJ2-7	CASSPGSREQYF	TGTGCCAGCAGTCCAGGGTCGAGGGAGCAGTACTTC
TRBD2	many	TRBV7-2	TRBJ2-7	CASSLGLAVFKPQYF	TGTGCCAGCAGCTTAGGGCTAGCGGTTTTCAAGCCGCAGTACTTC
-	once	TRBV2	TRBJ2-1	CASSSWSNNEQFF	TGTGCCAGCAGTAGCTGGAGCAACAATGAGCAGTTCTTC
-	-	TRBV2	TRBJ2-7	CASSEVWPYEQYF	TGTGCCAGCAGTGAAGTGTGGCCCTACGAGCAGTACTTC
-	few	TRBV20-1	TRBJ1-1	CSASHVGTEAFF	TGCAGTGCTTCTCACGTTGGGACTGAAGCTTTCTTT
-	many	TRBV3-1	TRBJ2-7	CASSQEQAGPAYF	TGTGCCAGCAGCCAAGAGCAGGCAGGCCCAGCGTACTTC
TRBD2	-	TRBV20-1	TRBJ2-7	CSAPPGLAIDEQYF	TGCAGTGCTCCACCCGGACTAGCAATTGACGAGCAGTACTTC
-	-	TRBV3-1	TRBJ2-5	CASSQGDTPTGETQYF	TGTGCCAGCAGCCAAGGGGACACGCCTACTGGGGAGACCCAGTACTTC
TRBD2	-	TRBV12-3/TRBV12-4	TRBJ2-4	CASSAGLAFRSEGIQYF	TGTGCCAGCAGTGCGGGACTAGCGTTTCGTTCGGAGGGCATTCAGTACTTC
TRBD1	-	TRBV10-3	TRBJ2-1	CAISEPGQGEGEQFF	TGTGCCATCAGTGAGCCGGGACAGGGGGAAGGTGAGCAGTTCTTC
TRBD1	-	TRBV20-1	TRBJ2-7	CSAREGQGIPEQYF	TGCAGTGCTAGAGAGGGACAGGGTATTCCCGAGCAGTACTTC
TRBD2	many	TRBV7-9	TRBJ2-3	CASSARLAGGRDTQYF	TGTGCCAGCAGCGCCCGACTAGCGGGAGGGCGAGATACGCAGTATTTT
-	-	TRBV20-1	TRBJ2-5	CSARAGSKGETQYF	TGCAGTGCTCGTGCCGGGAGTAAGGGAGAGACCCAGTACTTC
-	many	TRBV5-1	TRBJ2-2	CASSSLGPLDTGELFF	TGCGCCAGCAGCTCACTCGGGCCCCTGGACACCGGGGAGCTGTTTTTT
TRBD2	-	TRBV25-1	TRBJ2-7	CASSPPGTSGGVEQYF	TGTGCCAGCTCACCCCCGGGAACTAGCGGGGGTGTCGAGCAGTACTTC
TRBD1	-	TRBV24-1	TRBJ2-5	CATSEGPGQKETQYF	TGTGCCACCAGTGAGGGACCGGGACAGAAAGAGACCCAGTACTTC
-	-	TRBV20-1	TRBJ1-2	CSARRVDLENYGYTF	TGCAGTGCTAGAAGGGTGGACTTAGAAAACTATGGCTACACCTTC
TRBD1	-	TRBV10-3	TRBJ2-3	CAILGTGGSTDTQYF	TGTGCCATCCTGGGGACAGGGGGTTCGACAGATACGCAGTATTTT
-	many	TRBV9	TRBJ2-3	CASSVARVAGSFTDTQYF	TGTGCCAGCAGCGTAGCACGGGTGGCGGGGTCTTTCACAGATACGCAGTATTTT
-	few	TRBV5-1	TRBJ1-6	CASSLDSQSVPLHF	TGCGCCAGCAGCTTGGACTCCCAATCAGTACCCCTCCACTTT
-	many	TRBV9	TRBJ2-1	CASSGEGITVADEQFF	TGTGCCAGCAGCGGGGAAGGCATAACGGTAGCAGATGAGCAGTTCTTC
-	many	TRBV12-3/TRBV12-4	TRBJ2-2	CASSPPLFTGELFF	TGTGCCAGCAGTCCCCCACTTTTTACCGGGGAGCTGTTTTTT
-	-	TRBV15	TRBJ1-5	CATSTRRDINQPQHF	TGTGCCACCAGCACGCGAAGGGACATCAATCAGCCCCAGCATTTT
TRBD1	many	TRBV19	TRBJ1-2	CASRGQGARYGYTF	TGTGCCAGTAGAGGACAGGGGGCGCGATATGGCTACACCTTC
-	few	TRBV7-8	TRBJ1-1	CASSSRTARFEAFF	TGTGCCAGCAGCTCGAGGACAGCGAGATTTGAAGCTTTCTTT
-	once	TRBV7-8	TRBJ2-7	CASSRTATYEQYF	TGTGCCAGCAGCCGGACGGCGACCTACGAGCAGTACTTC
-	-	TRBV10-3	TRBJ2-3	CAISEPSGATDTQYF	TGTGCCATCAGTGAGCCCTCCGGAGCCACAGATACGCAGTATTTT